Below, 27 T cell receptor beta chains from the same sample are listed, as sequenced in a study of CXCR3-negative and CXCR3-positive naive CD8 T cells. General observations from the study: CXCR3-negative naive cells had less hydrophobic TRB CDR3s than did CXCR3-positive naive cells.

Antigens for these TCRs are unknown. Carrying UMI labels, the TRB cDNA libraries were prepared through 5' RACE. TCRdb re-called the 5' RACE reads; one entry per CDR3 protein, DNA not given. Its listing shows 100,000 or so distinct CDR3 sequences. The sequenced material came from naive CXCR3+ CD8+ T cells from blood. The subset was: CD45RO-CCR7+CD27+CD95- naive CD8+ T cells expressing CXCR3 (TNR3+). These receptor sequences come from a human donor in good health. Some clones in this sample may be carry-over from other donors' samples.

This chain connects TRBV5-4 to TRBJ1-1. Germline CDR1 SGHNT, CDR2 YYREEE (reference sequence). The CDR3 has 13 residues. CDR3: CASSVQVNTEAFF.

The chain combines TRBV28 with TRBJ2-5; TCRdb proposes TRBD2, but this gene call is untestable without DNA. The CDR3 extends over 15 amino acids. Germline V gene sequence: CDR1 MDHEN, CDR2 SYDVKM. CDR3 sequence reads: CASHTSGGASETQYF.

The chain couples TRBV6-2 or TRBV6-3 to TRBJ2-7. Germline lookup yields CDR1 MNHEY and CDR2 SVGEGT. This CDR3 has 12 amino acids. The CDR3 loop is CASSYSIAEQYF.

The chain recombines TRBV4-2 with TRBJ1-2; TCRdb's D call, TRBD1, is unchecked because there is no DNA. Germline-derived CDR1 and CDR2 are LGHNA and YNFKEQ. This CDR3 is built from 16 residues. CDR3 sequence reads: CASSQDRLGAGYGYTF.

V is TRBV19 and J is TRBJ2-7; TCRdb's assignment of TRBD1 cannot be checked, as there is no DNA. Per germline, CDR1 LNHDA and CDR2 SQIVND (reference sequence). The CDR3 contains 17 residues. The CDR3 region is CASSIAEVGTGTYEQYF.

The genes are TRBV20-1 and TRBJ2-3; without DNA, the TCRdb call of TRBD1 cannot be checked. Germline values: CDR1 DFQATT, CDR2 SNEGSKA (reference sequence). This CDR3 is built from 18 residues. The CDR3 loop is CSARDSAQGWDSTDTQYF.

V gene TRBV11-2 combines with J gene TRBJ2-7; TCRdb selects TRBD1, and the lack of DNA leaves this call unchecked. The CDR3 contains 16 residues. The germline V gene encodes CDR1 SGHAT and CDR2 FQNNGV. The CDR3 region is CASSLEFFDSNYEQYF.

The CDR3 reads CASSQVFGELFF. The chain links TRBV14 to TRBJ2-2. This CDR3 has 12 residues. The V gene's germline CDR1 is SGHDN and CDR2 FVKESK.

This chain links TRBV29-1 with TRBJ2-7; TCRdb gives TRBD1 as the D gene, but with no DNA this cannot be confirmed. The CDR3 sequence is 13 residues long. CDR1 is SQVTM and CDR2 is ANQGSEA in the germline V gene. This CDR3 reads CSVRDHTTYEQYF.

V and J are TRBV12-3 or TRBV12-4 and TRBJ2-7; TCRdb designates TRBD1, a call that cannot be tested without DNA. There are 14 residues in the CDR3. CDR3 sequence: CASSATGTGYEQYF.

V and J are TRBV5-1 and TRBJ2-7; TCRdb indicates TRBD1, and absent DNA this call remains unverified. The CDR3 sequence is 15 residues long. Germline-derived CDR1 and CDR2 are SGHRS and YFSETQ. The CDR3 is CASSLETGYSYEQYF.

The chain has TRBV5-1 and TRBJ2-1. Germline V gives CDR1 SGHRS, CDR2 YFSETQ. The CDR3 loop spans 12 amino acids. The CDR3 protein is CASSWDNNEQFF. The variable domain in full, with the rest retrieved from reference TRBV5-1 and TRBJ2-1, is KAGVTQTPRYLIKTRGQQVTLSCSPISGHRSVSWYQQTPGQGLQFLFEYFSETQRNKGNFPGRFSGRQFSNSRSEMNVSTLELGDSALYLCASSWDNNEQFFGPGTRLTVL.

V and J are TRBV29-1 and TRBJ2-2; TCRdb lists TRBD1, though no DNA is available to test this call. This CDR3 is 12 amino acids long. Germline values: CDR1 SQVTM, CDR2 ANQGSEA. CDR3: CSVPSGFGELFF.

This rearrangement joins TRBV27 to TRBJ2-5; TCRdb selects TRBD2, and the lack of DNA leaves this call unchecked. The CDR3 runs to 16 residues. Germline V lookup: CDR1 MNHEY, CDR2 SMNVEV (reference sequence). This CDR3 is CASSLYAGGWAETQYF.

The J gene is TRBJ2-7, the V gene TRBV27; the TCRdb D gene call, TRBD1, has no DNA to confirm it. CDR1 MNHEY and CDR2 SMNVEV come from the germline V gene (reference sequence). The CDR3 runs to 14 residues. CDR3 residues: CASSLAGQGYEQYF.

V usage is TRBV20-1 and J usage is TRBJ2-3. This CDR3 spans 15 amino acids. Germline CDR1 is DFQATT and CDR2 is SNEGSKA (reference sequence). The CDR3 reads CSARARLAGTDTQYF.

The CDR3 reads CASSHAESNTGELFF. The chain employs TRBV4-2 and TRBJ2-2. The germline V gene encodes CDR1 LGHNA and CDR2 YNFKEQ. CDR3 length equals 15 residues.

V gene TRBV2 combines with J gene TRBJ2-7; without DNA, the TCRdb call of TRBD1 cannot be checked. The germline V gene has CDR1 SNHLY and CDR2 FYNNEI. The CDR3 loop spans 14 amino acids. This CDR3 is CASSEGGQNYEQYF. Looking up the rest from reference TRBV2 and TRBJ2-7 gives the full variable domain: EPEVTQTPSHQVTQMGQEVILRCVPISNHLYFYWYRQILGQKVEFLVSFYNNEISEKSEIFDDQFSVERPDGSNFTLKIRSTKLEDSAMYFCASSEGGQNYEQYFGPGTRLTVT.

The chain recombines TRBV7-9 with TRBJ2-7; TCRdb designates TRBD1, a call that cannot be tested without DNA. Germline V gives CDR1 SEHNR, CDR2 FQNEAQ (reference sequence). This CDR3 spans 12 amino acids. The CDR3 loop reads CASSLGPPEQYF.

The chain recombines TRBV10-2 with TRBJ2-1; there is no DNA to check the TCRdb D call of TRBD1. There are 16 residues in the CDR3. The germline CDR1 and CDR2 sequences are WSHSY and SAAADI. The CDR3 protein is CASSEQSGGAYNEQFF.

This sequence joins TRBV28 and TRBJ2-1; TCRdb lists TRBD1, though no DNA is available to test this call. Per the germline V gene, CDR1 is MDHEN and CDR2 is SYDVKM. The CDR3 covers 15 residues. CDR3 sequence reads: CASNLAPLPYNEQFF.

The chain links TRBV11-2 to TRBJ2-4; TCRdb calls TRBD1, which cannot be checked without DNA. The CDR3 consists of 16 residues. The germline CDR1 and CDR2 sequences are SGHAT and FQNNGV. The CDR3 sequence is CASSRTGFGAKNIQYF.

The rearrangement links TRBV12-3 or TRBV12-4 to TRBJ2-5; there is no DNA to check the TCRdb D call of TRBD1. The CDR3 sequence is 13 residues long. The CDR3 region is CASSHPQGETQYF.

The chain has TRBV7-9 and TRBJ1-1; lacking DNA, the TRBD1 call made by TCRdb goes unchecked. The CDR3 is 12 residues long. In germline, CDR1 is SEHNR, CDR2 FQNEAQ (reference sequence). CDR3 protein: CASSPGAAEAFF.

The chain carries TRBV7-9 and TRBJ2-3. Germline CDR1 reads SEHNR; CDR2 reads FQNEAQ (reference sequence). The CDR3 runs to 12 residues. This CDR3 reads CASRNLEDTQYF.

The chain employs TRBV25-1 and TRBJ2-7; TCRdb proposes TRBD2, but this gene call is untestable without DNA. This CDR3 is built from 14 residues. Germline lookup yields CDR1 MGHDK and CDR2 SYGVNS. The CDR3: CASASGRISYEQYF.

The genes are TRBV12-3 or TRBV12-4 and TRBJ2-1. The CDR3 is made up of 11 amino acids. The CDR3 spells CASSLSTEQFF.